These 8 T cell receptor beta chains were sequenced from one sample in a study of blood T cell repertoires in COVID-19. Sequencing was performed with immunoSEQ multiplex PCR; in TCRdb, only in-frame clones are kept and a portion is missing. The sample contains 150,000 to 200,000 clones, less than 90% of which appear only once. Sequencing used peripheral blood. These TCRs come from a woman in her 70s with COVID-19, enrolled during active disease.

The CDR3: CASSQEYGTRDSPLHF. The CDR3 DNA sequence: TGTGCCAGCAGCCAAGAGTACGGGACACGGGATTCACCCCTCCACTTT. The genes are TRBV4-2 and TRBJ1-6; tentatively, D is TRBD1 (6 bases). V lost 0 bases, J lost 8 bases, and 14 bases lay in between. Germline CDR1 LGHNA, CDR2 YNFKEQ. The CDR3 runs to 16 residues.

This clone was found a few times. The chain combines TRBV7-2 with TRBJ1-5; the match to TRBD1 covers 8 bases. This CDR3 has 15 amino acids. CDR1 and CDR2 from the germline V gene are SGHTA and FQGNSA. Unmatched junction bases numbered 4, after V lost 4 bases and J lost 2 bases. As DNA, the CDR3 is TGTGCCAGCAGCTACGGACAGGGACGCAATCAGCCCCAGCATTTT. The encoded protein is CASSYGQGRNQPQHF. The whole variable domain, remainder taken from reference TRBV7-2 and TRBJ1-5, is GAGVSQSPSNKVTEKGKDVELRCDPISGHTALYWYRQSLGQGLEFLIYFQGNSAPDKSGLPSDRFSAERTGGSVSTLTIQRTQQEDSAVYLCASSYGQGRNQPQHFGDGTRLSIL.

This chain uses TRBV21-1 with TRBJ2-7; whether TRBD1, the table's D call, matches the DNA was not checked. TRBV21-1 is labeled a pseudogene. The CDR3 runs 14 residues. CDR3: CASSSRDRGNEQYV. The CDR3, as DNA: TGTGCCAGCAGCAGTAGGGACAGGGGGAACGAGCAGTACGTC.

The chain uses TRBV15 and TRBJ2-1; TRBD2 aligns across 11 bases. Germline V CDR1 and CDR2: LNHNV, YYDKDF (reference sequence). V shed 0 bases, J shed 9 bases, and the junction held 7 bases outside the gene matches. There are 16 residues in the CDR3. The CDR3 DNA reads TGTGCCACCAGCAGAGATCTATTAGCGGGAGGGCGTGAGCAGTTCTTC. The encoded protein is CATSRDLLAGGREQFF.

The V and J genes are TRBV6-6 and TRBJ1-4, with TRBD1 matching over 9 bases. Germline V lookup: CDR1 MNHNY, CDR2 SVGAGI (reference sequence). CDR3 length equals 16 residues. V lost 5 bases to trimming and J lost 5 bases; unmatched junction nucleotides: 9. CDR3 sequence (DNA): TGTGCCAGCAGTACACAGGGGGCCGGTGGGAATGAAAAACTGTTTTTT. As protein: CASSTQGAGGNEKLFF.

The rearrangement uses TRBV5-1 and TRBJ2-1; 10 bases match TRBD2. The length of the CDR3 is 16 residues. V dropped 3 bases and J dropped 4; count of bases not matched to a gene: 7. From germline, CDR1 is SGHRS and CDR2 YFSETQ. CDR3 in DNA: TGCGCCAGCAGCTACTCTAGCGGGGGCGCTTACAATGAGCAGTTCTTC. Translation gives CASSYSSGGAYNEQFF.

This chain links TRBV6-5 with TRBJ2-7, with TRBD1 as a possible D gene (6 bases). This CDR3 has 12 amino acids. Germline V gene sequence: CDR1 MNHEY, CDR2 SVGAGI. V was shortened by 5 bases and J by 7 bases, with 12 bases between the two germline ends. CDR3 sequence reads: CASSQQGREQYF. DNA for the CDR3: TGTGCCAGCAGTCAACAGGGACGGGAGCAGTACTTC.

This clone was observed a handful of times. The V gene is TRBV11-3, the J gene TRBJ2-5; 13 positions match TRBD2. V shed 5 bases and J 5 bases; nucleotides not matched to a gene: 8. CDR3 length: 16 amino acids. From germline, CDR1 is SGHNT and CDR2 YENEEA. The CDR3 DNA sequence: TGTGCCAGCAGCGCTACTAGCGGGGGGGCAAGGGAGACCCAGTACTTC. Its translation: CASSATSGGARETQYF.